These 7 T cell receptor beta chains were all obtained from the same sample, sequenced in a study of vaccination effects on CD4 cells after COVID-19. With the ViraFEST assay, the study expanded antigen-specific CD4+ T cells using viral peptide pools, then sequenced them. After around nine days in culture, the CD4+ T cells were isolated. Neither prior SARS-CoV-2 infection nor positive nucleocapsid antibodies were present in the vaccine recipients. Profiling relied on immunoSEQ multiplex PCR, and the TCRdb table lists in-frame clones only, not all of them. The sample has over 20,000 clones; 74% are singletons. For these TCRs, the target antigens are not known. The sample consisted of CD4+ T cells from PBMCs cultured with SARS-CoV-2 spike peptides, taken before COVID-19 vaccination. The receptors originated from a human donor who received a COVID-19 vaccine.

Notes on this clone: At the DNA level, this CDR3 is encoded by other sequences in the same sample as well. The V and J genes are TRBV7-2 and TRBJ2-7, with no clear D. Germline V gene sequence: CDR1 SGHTA, CDR2 FQGNSA. The germline V and J ends were trimmed by 5 bases and 1 base, with 3 bases remaining between them. The CDR3 extends over 11 amino acids. CDR3: CASSLSYEQYF. The CDR3 coding sequence is TGTGCCAGCAGCCTATCCTACGAGCAGTACTTC.

The chain is built from TRBV7-9 and TRBJ2-5; a possible D gene is TRBD2 (6 bases). Trimming shortened V by 0 bases and J by 2 bases, and 7 bases separated the two germline ends. This CDR3 contains 14 residues. CDR1 SEHNR and CDR2 FQNEAQ come from the germline V gene (reference sequence). CDR3 DNA sequence: TGTGCCAGCAGCTTAGCTGGGGGGCAAGAGACCCAGTACTTC. Translated: CASSLAGGQETQYF.

The chain joins TRBV3-1 (or the pseudogene TRBV3-2) to TRBJ2-7; D gene uncertain. CDR1 and CDR2 (germline): LGHDT, YNNKEL (reference sequence). There are 12 residues in the CDR3. V was clipped by 5 bases and J by 4 bases, with 9 bases between them. This CDR3 is CASSSESYEQYF. In DNA form, the CDR3 reads TGTGCCAGCAGCTCCGAAAGTTACGAGCAGTACTTC.

This chain links TRBV7-2 with TRBJ1-5; tentative D call: TRBD1 (5 bases). The length of the CDR3 is 15 residues. The V gene lost 4 bases and the J gene lost 0 bases, with 10 bases spanning the gap. Germline V gives CDR1 SGHTA, CDR2 FQGNSA. The CDR3 sequence is CASSSWGYSNQPQHF. The CDR3 DNA sequence: TGTGCCAGCAGCTCCTGGGGCTATAGCAATCAGCCCCAGCATTTT.

The chain links TRBV3-1 (or the pseudogene TRBV3-2) to TRBJ1-6; TRBD1 is a possible D gene (5 bases). Trimming stripped 4 bases from V and 6 bases from J, with 7 bases between. There are 13 residues in the CDR3. Per the germline V gene, CDR1 is LGHDT and CDR2 is YNNKEL (reference sequence). The CDR3 nucleotides are TGTGCCAGCAGCCCAGACAGTAATTCACCCCTCCACTTT. Its protein is CASSPDSNSPLHF.

The chain is built from TRBV6-2 or TRBV6-3 and TRBJ1-4, with D tentatively TRBD1 (5 bases). Trimming stripped 6 bases from V and 5 bases from J, with 13 bases between. The CDR3 totals 14 residues. Germline loops: CDR1 MNHEY, CDR2 SVGEGT. In DNA, the CDR3 is TGTGCCAGCAGCGCCGGGACTGTGAATGAAAAACTGTTTTTT. Protein: CASSAGTVNEKLFF.

This chain uses TRBV7-8 with TRBJ2-2; 7 bases are a match to TRBD1. CDR3 length equals 15 residues. Germline-derived CDR1 and CDR2 are SGHVS and FQNEAQ. Trimming at V came to 5 bases and at J to 1 base, leaving 4 bases not matched to a gene. DNA of the CDR3: TGTGCCAGCAGCCACCGGGACAGGAACACCGGGGAGCTGTTTTTT. Its protein is CASSHRDRNTGELFF.